This T cell receptor beta chain was sequenced for a study of cytomegalovirus exposure and HLA in healthy donors. The study's findings and limits: Presence/absence analysis assumed near-uniform sequencing depth across donors.

Comments on this clone: Its antigen is currently unknown.

The CDR3 extends over 14 amino acids. V shed 5 bases and J 4 bases; nucleotides not matched to a gene: 6. The germline gives CDR1 SGHAT, CDR2 FQDESV (reference sequence). 60 Vbeta and 13 Jbeta primers were used in PCR. In the original workflow: Later, 65 million to 85 million unique TCR beta chains were counted in an analysis, and some 9.9 million of them were shared. Here immunoSEQ multiplex PCR was the method, and the copy in TCRdb shows in-frame clones only, minus some. V, J and clone size are taken as reported in that table, and D and trimming were inferred from the DNA itself. The sample lists about 120,000 clones, roughly 82% occurring once.

The sequenced sample was PBMCs. J is TRBJ2-5 and V is TRBV11-1, with 8 bases that match TRBD1. The TCR comes from a male donor in good health and CMV-seropositive. CDR3 DNA sequence: TGTGCCAGCAGCGGACAGGGCGGACGAGAGACCCAGTACTTC. Amino acids: CASSGQGGRETQYF.